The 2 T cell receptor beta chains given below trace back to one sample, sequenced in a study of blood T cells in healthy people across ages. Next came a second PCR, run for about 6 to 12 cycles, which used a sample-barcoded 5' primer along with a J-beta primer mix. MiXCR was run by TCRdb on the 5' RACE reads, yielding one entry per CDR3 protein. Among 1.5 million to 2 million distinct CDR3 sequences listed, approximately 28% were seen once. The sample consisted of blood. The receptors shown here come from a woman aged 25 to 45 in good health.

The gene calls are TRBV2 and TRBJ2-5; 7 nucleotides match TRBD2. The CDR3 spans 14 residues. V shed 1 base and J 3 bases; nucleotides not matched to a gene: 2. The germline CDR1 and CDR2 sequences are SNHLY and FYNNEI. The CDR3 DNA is TGTGCCAGCAGTGAAGTGCTAGCGGAAGAGACCCAGTACTTC. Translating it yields CASSEVLAEETQYF.

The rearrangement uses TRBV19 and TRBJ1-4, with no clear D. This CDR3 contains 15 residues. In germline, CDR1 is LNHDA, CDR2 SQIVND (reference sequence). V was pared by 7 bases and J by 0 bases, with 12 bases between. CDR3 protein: CASNPNIATNEKLFF. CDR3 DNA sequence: TGTGCCAGTAACCCAAACATAGCAACTAATGAAAAACTGTTTTTT.